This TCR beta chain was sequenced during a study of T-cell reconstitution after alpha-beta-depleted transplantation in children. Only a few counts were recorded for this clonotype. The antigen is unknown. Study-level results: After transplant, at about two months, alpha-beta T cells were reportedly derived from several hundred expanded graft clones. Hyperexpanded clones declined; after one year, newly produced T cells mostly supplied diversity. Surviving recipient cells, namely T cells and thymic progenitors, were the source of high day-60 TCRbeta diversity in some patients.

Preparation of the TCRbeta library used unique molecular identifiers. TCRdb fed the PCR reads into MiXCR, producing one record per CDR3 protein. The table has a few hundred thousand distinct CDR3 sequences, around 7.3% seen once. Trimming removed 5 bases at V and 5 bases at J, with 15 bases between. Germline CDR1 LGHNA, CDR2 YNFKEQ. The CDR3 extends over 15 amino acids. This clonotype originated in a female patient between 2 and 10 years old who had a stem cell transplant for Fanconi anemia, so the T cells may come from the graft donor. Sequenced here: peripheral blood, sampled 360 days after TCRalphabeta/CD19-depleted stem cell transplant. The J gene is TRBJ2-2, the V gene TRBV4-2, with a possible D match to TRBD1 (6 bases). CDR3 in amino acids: CASSSPLRGTGELFF. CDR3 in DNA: TGTGCCAGCAGCTCCCCCCTGAGGGGGACCGGGGAGCTGTTTTTT.